This entry describes one T cell receptor (beta chain). Its cognate antigen is unknown. The data stem from a study of Ad26.COV2.S vaccination and SARS-CoV-2 variants. Study summary: Once or twice, 56 days apart, Ad26.COV2.S was delivered intramuscularly. Study results and caveats: Ad26.COV2.S recipients had broader spike-specific TCRs (P = 0.0014).

As to treatment: approximately 18 received Ad26.COV2.S at low or high dose, single or two shots; about five received placebo; per-sample allocation not given. Day 63 after the first injection of vaccine or placebo was the sampling time. This table comes from immunoSEQ multiplex PCR, and its TCRdb copy is limited to in-frame clones, with some not included. The sample has some 340,000 clones, roughly 80% seen once. The sequence came from a person between 18 and 60 years old who received the Ad26.COV2.S COVID-19 vaccine or a placebo. This sample comprised peripheral blood, obtained in a trial of Ad26.COV2.S vaccine versus placebo.

CDR3 sequence reads: CASSTWRVQETQYF. The CDR3 DNA follows: TGTGCCAGCTCCACATGGAGGGTTCAAGAGACCCAGTACTTC. V gene TRBV25-1 combines with J gene TRBJ2-5; a possible D gene is TRBD2 (6 bases). V was trimmed by 8 bases and J by 2 bases, leaving 15 bases between them. The CDR3 contains 14 residues. Germline CDR1 and CDR2: MGHDK and SYGVNS.